The 3 T cell receptor beta chains presented below share a single source sample, sequenced in a study of cytomegalovirus exposure and HLA in healthy donors. The repertoire was sequenced with immunoSEQ multiplex PCR; TCRdb's copy has only in-frame clones and lacks some. The data show under 400,000 clones, approximately 86% seen once. The sequenced sample was PBMCs. The receptor set was obtained from a man aged 25 to 40 in good health and CMV-seronegative.

This chain links TRBV6-5 with TRBJ1-3; D perhaps matches TRBD1 (5 bases). V was trimmed by 2 bases and J by 0 bases, leaving 11 bases between them. The CDR3 spans 16 residues. The germline V gene has CDR1 MNHEY and CDR2 SVGAGI. The CDR3 here is CASSYGDRYSGNTIYF. The CDR3 DNA follows: TGTGCCAGCAGTTACGGAGACAGATACTCTGGAAACACCATATATTTT.

This chain uses TRBV7-6 with TRBJ2-2, with D perhaps matching TRBD1 (6 bases). Trimming took off 5 bases at V and 4 bases at J, with 20 bases between the two ends. Germline V CDR1 and CDR2: SGHVS, FNYEAQ. This CDR3 has 17 residues. CDR3 sequence reads: CASSPEAPGHLTGELFF. CDR3 DNA: TGTGCCAGCAGCCCGGAGGCACCGGGACACCTCACCGGGGAGCTGTTTTTT.

The V and J genes are TRBV4-1 and TRBJ2-3; 7 bases line up with TRBD2. J gave up 0 bases and V 4 bases, and 7 bases lay outside the gene matches. Per the germline V gene, CDR1 is MGHRA and CDR2 is YSYEKL. The CDR3 covers 16 residues. The chain's CDR3 is CASSLRGVTSTDTQYF. The CDR3 nucleotides are TGCGCCAGCAGCCTCCGGGGGGTGACTAGCACAGATACGCAGTATTTT.